The clone carrying this T cell receptor (beta chain) was seen a single time. Its antigen is currently unknown. This CDR3 region has 13 residues. V dropped 7 bases and J dropped 3 bases, with 12 bases sitting between them. The germline V gene has CDR1 SQVTM and CDR2 ANQGSEA. Blood sampling took place at baseline, cycle 4 day 1, and cycle 7 day 1. The data belong to a study of OX40 agonist ivuxolimab in advanced cancers. Whole-study context: Ivuxolimab is an agonistic anti-OX40 (CD134) antibody, and patients were treated with it. Study outcomes and limitations: People who partly responded at 0.1-3.0 mg/kg had some of the least clonal expansion seen.

Some clones are missing from TCRdb's copy, which holds only in-frame ones; the method was immunoSEQ multiplex PCR. The repertoire consists of approximately 19,000 clones, with roughly 88% occurring once and the leading ten covering around 49%. This receptor was taken from an adult with an advanced solid tumor such as melanoma, head and neck, liver or kidney cancer. This specimen was CD4+ or CD8+ T cells sorted from blood, taken in a trial of the OX40 agonist ivuxolimab. V is TRBV29-1 and J is TRBJ1-4; D not resolved. CDR3 bases: TGCAGCGGGAGGGCCGGGGCTAATGAAAAACTGTTTTTT. Its translation is CSGRAGANEKLFF.